This T cell receptor (beta chain) originates from a study of vaccination and CD4 T cells after COVID-19. At the level of the study: Stimulation used overlapping spike peptides from SARS-CoV-2, HCoV-NL63, HCoV-OC43 and HCoV-229E.

Turning to this clonotype: Its antigen is not known.

With the Oncomine TCR Beta short-read assay, DNA from cultured CD4+ T cells was sequenced. Genomic DNA was isolated from cultured CD4+ T cells. In TCRdb, the PCR reads were re-called with MiXCR into one record per CDR3 protein. The sample contains 10,000 or so distinct CDR3 sequences, about 34% of which appear only once. Trimming shortened V by 0 bases and J by 3 bases, and 20 bases separated the two germline ends. Germline CDR1 is LGHNT and CDR2 is FRNRAP. The CDR3 consists of 18 residues. Treatment meaning: roughly 10-day PBMC culture with coronavirus spike peptide pools or control peptides (ViraFEST assay). Collection of the unexposed donor's CD4+ T cells took place before the COVID-19 pandemic (2011-2018).

Sequences were obtained from CD4+ T cells from blood, cultured in vitro. This TCR was recovered from a human donor in good health. The chain couples TRBV12-5 to TRBJ1-1; the D gene is possibly TRBD1 (5 bases). The CDR3 loop is CASGLVIGRKTVDTEAFF. The CDR3 DNA follows: TGTGCTAGTGGTTTGGTAATCGGCAGGAAGACAGTGGACACTGAAGCTTTCTTT. Variable domain in full (rest from reference TRBV12-5 and TRBJ1-1): DARVTQTPRHKVTEMGQEVTMRCQPILGHNTVFWYRQTMMQGLELLAYFRNRAPLDDSGMPKDRFSAEMPDATLATLKIQPSEPRDSAVYFCASGLVIGRKTVDTEAFFGQGTRLTVV.